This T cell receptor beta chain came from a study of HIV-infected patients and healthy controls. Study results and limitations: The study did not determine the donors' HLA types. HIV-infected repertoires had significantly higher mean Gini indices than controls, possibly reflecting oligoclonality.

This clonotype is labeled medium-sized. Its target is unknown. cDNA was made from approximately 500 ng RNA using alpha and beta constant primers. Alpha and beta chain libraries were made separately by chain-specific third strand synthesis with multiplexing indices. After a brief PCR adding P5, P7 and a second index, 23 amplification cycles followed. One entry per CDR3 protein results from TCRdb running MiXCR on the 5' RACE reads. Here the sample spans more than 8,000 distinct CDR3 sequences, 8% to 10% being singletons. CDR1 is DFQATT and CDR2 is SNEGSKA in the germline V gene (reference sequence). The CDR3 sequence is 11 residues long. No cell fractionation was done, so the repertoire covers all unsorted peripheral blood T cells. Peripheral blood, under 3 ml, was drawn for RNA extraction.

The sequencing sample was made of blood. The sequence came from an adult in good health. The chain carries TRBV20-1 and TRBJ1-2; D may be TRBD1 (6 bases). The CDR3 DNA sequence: TGCAGGGGGGCGACCATATATGGCTACACCTTC. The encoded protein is CRGATIYGYTF.